A selection of T cell receptor beta chains follows, all from one sample in a study of T cell repertoires in cytomegalovirus infection. For these TCRs, the target antigens are not known. TCRdb itself ran the reads through MiXCR, one entry per CDR3 protein. The sample includes around 430,000 distinct CDR3 sequences, more than 40% of them seen just once. Sequencing was performed on cultured PBMCs, taken from culture after CMV antigen stimulation. The receptors come from a human donor in good health (CMV status not recorded). Some clones in this sample may be carry-over from other donors' samples. Both conserved end residues are part of each CDR3. The D gene is left open where the match is weak. Size tells how often a clone was seen (once, few, many) or the class of an expanded clone, and some rows leave it out.

D: TRBD2; V: TRBV15; size: .; J: TRBJ2-7; CDR3: CATSPVFGTSGISYEQYF; DNA: TGTGCCACCAGCCCCGTGTTTGGGACTAGCGGTATTTCCTACGAGCAGTACTTC
D: .; V: TRBV11-3; size: .; J: TRBJ2-7; CDR3: CASSPGRAHEQYF; DNA: TGTGCCAGCAGCCCTGGCAGGGCCCACGAGCAGTACTTC
D: .; V: TRBV10-3; size: few; J: TRBJ1-3; CDR3: CATSRGMAGNTIYF; DNA: TGTGCCACCAGCAGGGGTATGGCTGGAAACACCATATATTTT
D: TRBD1; V: TRBV6-1; size: few; J: TRBJ1-1; CDR3: CASSRQGRAFF; DNA: TGTGCCAGCAGTCGACAGGGGAGAGCTTTCTTT
D: TRBD1; V: TRBV7-2; size: few; J: TRBJ1-2; CDR3: CASSLADRVGGYTF; DNA: TGTGCCAGCAGCTTAGCCGACAGGGTGGGGGGCTACACCTTC
D: TRBD2; V: TRBV6-1; size: .; J: TRBJ2-3; CDR3: CASRGDVAGGRTQYF; DNA: TGTGCCAGCAGGGGGGACGTAGCGGGGGGGCGGACGCAGTATTTT
D: .; V: TRBV7-8; size: few; J: TRBJ2-7; CDR3: CASSSYSGRKTSYEQYF; DNA: TGTGCCAGCAGCTCCTACAGTGGGCGGAAAACTTCCTACGAGCAGTACTTC
D: .; V: TRBV7-9; size: once; J: TRBJ2-2; CDR3: CASGASVANTGELFF; DNA: TGTGCCAGCGGAGCCAGCGTCGCGAACACCGGGGAGCTGTTTTTT
D: TRBD2; V: TRBV7-6; size: .; J: TRBJ2-2; CDR3: CASSSQPGLGAGELFF; DNA: TGTGCCAGCAGCTCACAGCCGGGACTAGGGGCCGGGGAGCTGTTTTTT
D: .; V: TRBV7-2; size: few; J: TRBJ2-3; CDR3: CASSLADQDTQYF; DNA: TGTGCCAGCAGCTTAGCGGACCAGGATACGCAGTATTTT
D: .; V: TRBV7-2; size: many; J: TRBJ2-1; CDR3: CASSPGLSSYNEQFF; DNA: TGTGCCAGCAGCCCCGGGCTTAGCTCCTACAATGAGCAGTTCTTC
D: TRBD1; V: TRBV7-2; size: few; J: TRBJ1-5; CDR3: CASSSDRGNNQPQHF; DNA: TGTGCCAGCAGCTCGGACAGGGGAAACAATCAGCCCCAGCATTTT
D: TRBD1; V: TRBV6-5; size: .; J: TRBJ1-2; CDR3: CASSRGTGATLNYGYTF; DNA: TGTGCCAGCAGTCGCGGGACAGGGGCCACCTTAAACTATGGCTACACCTTC
D: .; V: TRBV11-2; size: .; J: TRBJ1-4; CDR3: CASSSMRAGTNEKLFF; DNA: TGTGCCAGCAGCTCGATGAGGGCAGGGACTAATGAAAAACTGTTTTTT
D: TRBD1; V: TRBV27; size: few; J: TRBJ1-6; CDR3: CAAGDRGDVNSPLHF; DNA: TGTGCCGCAGGGGACAGGGGGGACGTTAATTCACCCCTCCACTTT
D: .; V: TRBV7-2; size: few; J: TRBJ1-1; CDR3: CASSWKGQTEAFF; DNA: TGTGCCAGCAGCTGGAAGGGTCAGACTGAAGCTTTCTTT
D: TRBD2; V: TRBV7-8; size: .; J: TRBJ2-2; CDR3: CASSPRQTSENTGELFF; DNA: TGTGCCAGCAGCCCAAGACAAACTAGCGAGAACACCGGGGAGCTGTTTTTT
D: .; V: TRBV20-1; size: .; J: TRBJ1-5; CDR3: CSARPDPEGNQPQHF; DNA: TGCAGTGCTAGGCCCGACCCCGAGGGGAATCAGCCCCAGCATTTT
D: .; V: TRBV20-1; size: .; J: TRBJ1-3; CDR3: CSARGSLSGNTIYF; DNA: TGCAGTGCTAGAGGATCCCTCTCTGGAAACACCATATATTTT
D: TRBD2; V: TRBV5-6; size: .; J: TRBJ2-3; CDR3: CASSSGLVRTDTQYF; DNA: TGTGCCAGCAGCTCGGGACTAGTCCGCACAGATACGCAGTATTTT
D: .; V: TRBV7-2; size: once; J: TRBJ1-5; CDR3: CASSAGIQGPQHF; DNA: TGTGCCAGCAGCGCTGGGATTCAGGGGCCCCAGCATTTT
D: .; V: TRBV7-9; size: few; J: TRBJ1-2; CDR3: CASSARRGGYTF; DNA: TGTGCCAGCAGCGCGCGCCGGGGGGGCTACACCTTC
D: TRBD1; V: TRBV7-2; size: .; J: TRBJ2-7; CDR3: CASSSRQGTPYEQYF; DNA: TGTGCCAGCAGCTCGAGACAGGGGACGCCCTACGAGCAGTACTTC
D: TRBD2; V: TRBV2; size: .; J: TRBJ2-1; CDR3: CASSPRARGGPNEQFF; DNA: TGTGCCAGCAGCCCCCGAGCGCGGGGGGGCCCTAATGAGCAGTTCTTC
D: TRBD1; V: TRBV7-2; size: few; J: TRBJ1-2; CDR3: CASSPGGINYGYTF; DNA: TGTGCCAGCAGCCCAGGGGGGATTAACTATGGCTACACCTTC
D: .; V: TRBV12-5; size: few; J: TRBJ2-1; CDR3: CASGLGREQFF; DNA: TGTGCTAGTGGTTTGGGGCGAGAGCAGTTCTTC
D: .; V: TRBV20-1; size: .; J: TRBJ1-2; CDR3: CSALPGWGARGYTF; DNA: TGCAGTGCTCTTCCCGGCTGGGGGGCACGGGGCTACACCTTC
D: .; V: TRBV30; size: .; J: TRBJ2-7; CDR3: CAWRRAVQQEEQYF; DNA: TGTGCCTGGCGGCGGGCGGTTCAACAGGAAGAGCAGTACTTC
D: .; V: TRBV20-1; size: .; J: TRBJ2-3; CDR3: CSAYSSDRRGTDTQYF; DNA: TGCAGTGCCTACTCGTCTGACAGGAGGGGCACAGATACGCAGTATTTT
D: .; V: TRBV7-8; size: few; J: TRBJ2-1; CDR3: CASSLGGRGMGNEQFF; DNA: TGTGCCAGCAGCTTAGGGGGCCGGGGGATGGGGAATGAGCAGTTCTTC
D: .; V: TRBV7-2; size: many; J: TRBJ2-1; CDR3: CASSFSSGSSYNEQFF; DNA: TGTGCCAGCAGCTTTAGTAGCGGTAGCTCCTACAATGAGCAGTTCTTC
D: .; V: TRBV24-1; size: .; J: TRBJ2-1; CDR3: CATRAANEQFF; DNA: TGTGCCACCAGAGCCGCCAATGAGCAGTTCTTC
D: TRBD1; V: TRBV4-1; size: .; J: TRBJ1-5; CDR3: CASSQDGWTGWDSNQPQHF; DNA: TGCGCCAGCAGCCAAGATGGTTGGACAGGGTGGGATAGCAATCAGCCCCAGCATTTT
D: .; V: TRBV7-8; size: many; J: TRBJ2-7; CDR3: CASSLPDIGEQYF; DNA: TGTGCCAGCAGCTTACCAGATATCGGCGAGCAGTACTTC
D: .; V: TRBV7-9; size: few; J: TRBJ2-7; CDR3: CASSLGTGYGEQYF; DNA: TGTGCCAGCAGCTTAGGTACAGGGTACGGGGAGCAGTACTTC
D: .; V: TRBV7-2; size: .; J: TRBJ1-1; CDR3: CASSEQQGYTEAFF; DNA: TGTGCCAGCAGCGAGCAACAGGGATACACTGAAGCTTTCTTT
D: .; V: TRBV5-6; size: .; J: TRBJ2-3; CDR3: CASSRSDSTDTQYF; DNA: TGTGCCAGCAGCAGAAGTGACAGCACAGATACGCAGTATTTT
D: TRBD2; V: TRBV12-5; size: .; J: TRBJ2-7; CDR3: CASAFRAGLAGDPYEQYF; DNA: TGTGCTAGTGCTTTCCGGGCGGGACTAGCGGGAGACCCCTACGAGCAGTACTTC
D: .; V: TRBV28; size: .; J: TRBJ1-5; CDR3: CASRGHVNQPQHF; DNA: TGTGCCAGCAGGGGACACGTTAATCAGCCCCAGCATTTT
D: TRBD1; V: TRBV20-1; size: once; J: TRBJ2-1; CDR3: CSARDRWNEQFF; DNA: TGCAGTGCAAGGGACAGGTGGAATGAGCAGTTCTTC
D: TRBD1; V: TRBV7-9; size: .; J: TRBJ2-3; CDR3: CASSPTGSRTDTQYF; DNA: TGTGCCAGCAGCCCGACAGGGTCAAGAACAGATACGCAGTATTTT
D: TRBD2; V: TRBV27; size: .; J: TRBJ2-1; CDR3: CASSSLGGLAGVAYNEQFF; DNA: TGTGCCAGCAGTTCCCTCGGGGGACTAGCGGGGGTCGCCTACAATGAGCAGTTCTTC
D: .; V: TRBV6-1; size: .; J: TRBJ1-2; CDR3: CASSEARRPQLGYTF; DNA: TGTGCCAGCAGTGAAGCGCGGCGCCCACAGCTAGGCTACACCTTC
D: .; V: TRBV4-1; size: .; J: TRBJ2-1; CDR3: CASSQVGREQFF; DNA: TGCGCCAGCAGCCAAGTGGGGCGTGAGCAGTTCTTC
D: .; V: TRBV6-1; size: few; J: TRBJ2-3; CDR3: CASSSGTQAFGTQYF; DNA: TGTGCCAGCAGTTCCGGGACACAGGCGTTTGGTACGCAGTATTTT
D: .; V: TRBV4-2; size: .; J: TRBJ2-1; CDR3: CASSQVGQGENEQFF; DNA: TGTGCCAGCAGCCAAGTCGGGCAGGGTGAGAATGAGCAGTTCTTC
D: .; V: TRBV7-6; size: few; J: TRBJ2-1; CDR3: CASSSLGEDGEQFF; DNA: TGTGCCAGCAGCTCCCTTGGGGAGGATGGTGAGCAGTTCTTC
D: .; V: TRBV15; size: few; J: TRBJ1-5; CDR3: CATSRDGAGNQPQHF; DNA: TGTGCCACCAGCAGAGACGGGGCGGGCAATCAGCCCCAGCATTTT
D: TRBD1; V: TRBV7-9; size: .; J: TRBJ1-5; CDR3: CASSRGQGGSNQPQHF; DNA: TGTGCCAGCAGCCGGGGACAGGGCGGGAGCAATCAGCCCCAGCATTTT
D: TRBD1; V: TRBV20-1; size: once; J: TRBJ2-7; CDR3: CSAPRTGGWYEQYF; DNA: TGCAGTGCTCCCCGGACAGGGGGCTGGTACGAGCAGTACTTC
D: TRBD1; V: TRBV7-8; size: .; J: TRBJ2-7; CDR3: CASSSPGDRPYEQYF; DNA: TGTGCCAGCAGCTCCCCAGGGGACAGGCCCTACGAGCAGTACTTC
D: .; V: TRBV7-3; size: .; J: TRBJ1-6; CDR3: CASSPQTLPLHF; DNA: TGTGCCAGCAGCCCCCAGACCCTACCCCTCCACTTT
D: .; V: TRBV6-5; size: few; J: TRBJ2-6; CDR3: CASSYKWKGLSSGANVLTF; DNA: TGTGCCAGCAGTTACAAATGGAAGGGTTTATCGTCTGGGGCCAACGTCCTGACTTTC
D: TRBD1; V: TRBV24-1; size: few; J: TRBJ1-5; CDR3: CATSGTGLHQPQHF; DNA: TGTGCCACCAGCGGGACAGGGCTGCACCAGCCCCAGCATTTT
D: .; V: TRBV7-9; size: .; J: TRBJ2-1; CDR3: CASSFGERSSYNEQFF; DNA: TGTGCCAGCAGCTTCGGAGAAAGGAGCTCCTACAATGAGCAGTTCTTC
D: .; V: TRBV27; size: once; J: TRBJ2-3; CDR3: CASSTFGGSTDTQYF; DNA: TGTGCCAGCAGTACTTTTGGAGGGAGCACAGATACGCAGTATTTT
D: .; V: TRBV2; size: once; J: TRBJ2-1; CDR3: CASSERTAPGWDEQFF; DNA: TGTGCCAGCAGTGAGCGGACTGCGCCGGGGTGGGATGAGCAGTTCTTC
D: TRBD1; V: TRBV7-2; size: few; J: TRBJ2-7; CDR3: CASSLVRGTGTLFGEQYF; DNA: TGTGCCAGCAGCTTAGTTCGTGGGACAGGGACCCTCTTTGGAGAGCAGTACTTC
D: TRBD2; V: TRBV6-2/TRBV6-3; size: .; J: TRBJ2-7; CDR3: CASSSPSGGGAYEQYF; DNA: TGTGCCAGCAGTTCCCCGTCGGGGGGGGGTGCCTACGAGCAGTACTTC